This passage covers 31 T cell receptor beta chains from one sample sequenced in a study of blood T cell repertoires in COVID-19. The assay was immunoSEQ multiplex PCR, and TCRdb's table has in-frame clones only and misses some. Of under 250,000 clones listed, around 90% are singletons. Sequences were obtained from peripheral blood. Receptors originate from a man aged 55-75 years with COVID-19, enrolled during active disease.

The chain recombines TRBV24-1 with TRBJ1-1; 7 nucleotides align to TRBD1. V was clipped by 7 bases and J by 1 base; unmatched bases: 2. The germline CDR1 and CDR2 sequences are KGHDR and SFDVKD. There are 13 residues in the CDR3. DNA for the CDR3: TGTGCCACCAGACAGGGGCCGAACACTGAAGCTTTCTTT. Protein sequence: CATRQGPNTEAFF.

The rearrangement uses TRBV7-3 and TRBJ1-2; 8 bases are shared with TRBD1. There are 14 residues in the CDR3. Germline loops: CDR1 SGHTA, CDR2 FQGTGA. With 0 bases clipped from V and 8 bases from J, the junction kept 5 bases outside the gene matches. The CDR3 sequence is CASSLTVTGDGYTF. DNA of the CDR3: TGTGCCAGCAGCTTAACGGTGACAGGGGACGGCTACACCTTC.

The chain recombines TRBV12-3 or TRBV12-4 with TRBJ1-1; D may be TRBD1 (6 bases). CDR3 length equals 9 residues. The V gene lost 8 bases and the J gene lost 12 bases, with 10 bases spanning the gap. The CDR3 nucleotides read TGTGCCAGCGGGACAAATACTTTCTTT. This codes for CASGTNTFF.

The chain recombines TRBV4-1 with TRBJ1-2, with D perhaps matching TRBD1 (6 bases). This CDR3 has 14 amino acids. Trimming stripped 3 bases from V and 2 bases from J, with 10 bases between. The germline gives CDR1 MGHRA, CDR2 YSYEKL. The CDR3 spells CASSQTGRNYGYTF. The CDR3 DNA sequence: TGCGCCAGCAGCCAGACAGGCAGGAACTATGGCTACACCTTC.

V and J are TRBV19 and TRBJ2-5, with D maybe TRBD2 (6 bases). Germline values: CDR1 LNHDA, CDR2 SQIVND (reference sequence). The CDR3 length is 13 residues. Between the trimmed V and J ends, which lost 6 bases and 5 bases, there was a span of 13 bases. For the CDR3, the DNA is TGTGCCAGTAGCCCGACTAGGGAGGAGACCCAGTACTTC. Translated: CASSPTREETQYF.

This clone was counted a single time. The chain has TRBV6-5 and TRBJ1-4; TRBD1 matches 8 bases. The V gene end was trimmed by 7 bases and the J gene end by 2 bases; junction bases not matched to a gene: 6. This CDR3 spans 15 amino acids. The germline CDR1 and CDR2 sequences are MNHEY and SVGAGI. This chain's CDR3 is CASTRQGATNEKLFF. CDR3 DNA: TGTGCCAGCACCAGGCAGGGGGCGACTAATGAAAAACTGTTTTTT.

The rearrangement links TRBV30 to TRBJ1-1, with D perhaps matching TRBD1 (6 bases). The CDR3 runs 12 residues. Per germline, CDR1 GTSNPN and CDR2 SVGIG (reference sequence). V was pared by 1 base and J by 8 bases, with 11 bases between. The CDR3 DNA reads as TGTGCCTGGAGTGGCGGGGGGCCAGAAGCTTTCTTT. Its protein is CAWSGGGPEAFF. Full variable domain (outside the CDR3, taken from reference TRBV30 and TRBJ1-1): SQTIHQWPATLVQPVGSPLSLECTVEGTSNPNLYWYRQAAGRGLQLLFYSVGIGQISSEVPQNLSASRPQDRQFILSSKKLLLSDSGFYLCAWSGGGPEAFFGQGTRLTVV.

V and J are TRBV13 and TRBJ2-7, with a weak D call TRBD2 (6 bases). The V and J ends lost 5 bases and 3 bases respectively, with 14 bases between them. Looked up from germline, CDR1 is PRHDT and CDR2 is FYEKMQ (reference sequence). The CDR3 sequence is 14 residues long. The CDR3 loop reads CASSRRLGLYEQYF. The CDR3 nucleotides read TGTGCCAGCAGCCGTAGACTAGGACTCTACGAGCAGTACTTC.

The chain combines TRBV9 with TRBJ2-3, with 10 bases aligning to TRBD2. The CDR3 extends over 15 amino acids. Germline V gene data show CDR1 as SGDLS and CDR2 as YYNGEE. V lost 5 bases and J lost 1; bases outside the gene matches: 4. Here the CDR3 DNA reads TGTGCCAGCAGAGAAACTAGCGGGGGCACAGATACGCAGTATTTT. Protein product: CASRETSGGTDTQYF.

This clone was counted between two and nine times. The rearrangement uses TRBV19 and TRBJ1-4; no clear D gene. V was pared by 6 bases and J by 10 bases, with 15 bases between. CDR1 and CDR2 (germline): LNHDA, SQIVND (reference sequence). The CDR3 covers 13 residues. CDR3 sequence: CASSGGRRGKLFF. The CDR3 coding sequence is TGTGCCAGTAGCGGCGGGCGCAGAGGAAAACTGTTTTTT.

The CDR3 region is CAWSVKGQPGPFLHF. The CDR3 DNA follows: TGTGCCTGGAGTGTTAAAGGCCAGCCAGGCCCCTTCCTCCACTTT. This chain joins TRBV30 and TRBJ1-6, with D unclear. The V and J ends lost 0 bases and 15 bases respectively, with 21 bases between them. This CDR3 comprises 15 residues. Germline CDR1 reads GTSNPN; CDR2 reads SVGIG (reference sequence).

This clone was counted a single time. This chain joins TRBV2 and TRBJ2-7, with D possibly TRBD2 on 5 matching bases. With 4 bases removed from V and 0 bases from J, the gap between germline ends came to 16 bases. The CDR3 contains 16 residues. Germline CDR1 and CDR2: SNHLY and FYNNEI. The CDR3 loop reads CASSGSPWRSSYEQYF. CDR3 sequence (DNA): TGTGCCAGCAGTGGGAGCCCCTGGAGGAGCTCCTACGAGCAGTACTTC. Together with reference TRBV2 and TRBJ2-7, the CDR3 gives the full variable domain: EPEVTQTPSHQVTQMGQEVILRCVPISNHLYFYWYRQILGQKVEFLVSFYNNEISEKSEIFDDQFSVERPDGSNFTLKIRSTKLEDSAMYFCASSGSPWRSSYEQYFGPGTRLTVT.

The chain is built from TRBV6-1 and TRBJ1-6; TRBD1 agrees at 10 bases. The CDR3 runs to 16 residues. V trimming: 4 bases; J trimming: 9 bases; junction bases outside the gene matches: 9. Germline V gene data show CDR1 as MNHNS and CDR2 as SASEGT. The DNA of the CDR3 is TGTGCCAGCAGTGCTACATCCGGGACAGGGGCTTCACCCCTCCACTTT. Translation: CASSATSGTGASPLHF.

This chain joins TRBV29-1 and TRBJ1-2, with no clear D. Deletions cut 0 bases from V and 4 bases from J, with 9 bases between. The CDR3 extends over 13 amino acids. The V gene's germline CDR1 is SQVTM and CDR2 ANQGSEA. The CDR3 spells CSVEDSPGYGYTF. In DNA form, the CDR3 reads TGCAGCGTTGAAGATAGTCCAGGCTATGGCTACACCTTC. The full variable domain, with the rest looked up from reference TRBV29-1 and TRBJ1-2, is SAVISQKPSRDICQRGTSLTIQCQVDSQVTMMFWYRQQPGQSLTLIATANQGSEATYESGFVIDKFPISRPNLTFSTLTVSNMSPEDSSIYLCSVEDSPGYGYTFGSGTRLTVV.

This chain links TRBV4-2 with TRBJ1-4, with 7 bases lining up with TRBD1. From germline, CDR1 is LGHNA and CDR2 YNFKEQ. The CDR3 length is 17 residues. J lost 6 bases, V lost 0 bases, and 10 bases had no gene match. CDR3 DNA sequence: TGTGCCAGCAGCCAAGAAACCCGGACAGGCGTATATGAAAAACTGTTTTTT. It codes for CASSQETRTGVYEKLFF.

The chain links TRBV9 to TRBJ2-2; D unresolved. Germline V CDR1 and CDR2: SGDLS, YYNGEE. This CDR3 contains 15 residues. V lost 0 bases, J lost 1 base, and 7 bases lay in between. CDR3 nucleotide sequence: TGTGCCAGCAGCGTAGCAGGCAGGAACACCGGGGAGCTGTTTTTT. It specifies CASSVAGRNTGELFF.

This sequence joins TRBV7-2 and TRBJ1-2, with D possibly TRBD1 on 5 matching bases. The CDR3 consists of 14 residues. CDR1 and CDR2 (germline): SGHTA, FQGNSA. Trimming left V 1 base short and J 8 bases short, with 14 bases between. DNA of the CDR3: TGTGCCAGCAGCTTAGGATCCCGCCAGGGCGGCTACACCTTC. It is translated as CASSLGSRQGGYTF.

Of note for this clone: Additional DNA sequences in this sample encode the identical CDR3. CDR3 sequence (DNA): TGCGCCAGCAGCTTGGCAGGGAACTATGGCTACACCTTC. It encodes CASSLAGNYGYTF. The chain links TRBV5-1 to TRBJ1-2; a weak D match, TRBD1 (5 bases). V lost 0 bases and J 2 bases, leaving 5 bases between the germline ends. Germline V lookup: CDR1 SGHRS, CDR2 YFSETQ. The CDR3 is 13 residues long.

CDR3 bases: TGTGCCAGCAGTTTAGATTCGGGTGGAGTTAACACTGAAGCTTTCTTT. Its translation: CASSLDSGGVNTEAFF. The chain employs TRBV27 and TRBJ1-1; D is undetermined. The CDR3 length is 16 residues. Trimming stripped 2 bases from V and 2 bases from J, with 15 bases between. Germline loops: CDR1 MNHEY, CDR2 SMNVEV (reference sequence).

The chain employs TRBV28 and TRBJ1-4; D not certain. Deletions cut 6 bases from V and 4 bases from J, with 12 bases between. Germline V CDR1 and CDR2: MDHEN, SYDVKM. This CDR3 is built from 14 residues. Here the CDR3 DNA reads TGTGCCAGCAGCCTTACCGGGGATAATGAAAAACTGTTTTTT. Translating it yields CASSLTGDNEKLFF.

This sequence joins TRBV18 and TRBJ1-2, with D tentatively TRBD1 (6 bases). Trimming cost V 3 bases and J 4 bases, with 24 bases left between them. The CDR3 consists of 18 residues. Germline lookup yields CDR1 KGHSH and CDR2 LQKENI. The CDR3 spells CASSPLDSPPHQGYGYTF. DNA of the CDR3: TGTGCCAGCTCACCCCTGGACAGCCCCCCTCACCAGGGCTATGGCTACACCTTC.

The chain uses TRBV18 and TRBJ2-2; 14 nucleotides align to TRBD2. The CDR3 is 19 residues long. J lost 3 bases, V lost 6 bases, and 12 bases had no gene match. The germline gives CDR1 KGHSH, CDR2 LQKENI. CDR3 in DNA: TGTGCCAGCTCGATACCGGGACTAGCGGGAGTGCGCGACACCGGGGAGCTGTTTTTT. It translates to CASSIPGLAGVRDTGELFF.

The genes are TRBV10-3 and TRBJ1-5; tentative D call: TRBD1 (5 bases). Germline V gives CDR1 ENHRY, CDR2 SYGVKD. Trimming stripped 3 bases from V and 0 bases from J, with 6 bases between. The CDR3 has 14 amino acids. DNA of the CDR3: TGTGCCATCAGTGACGGACATAGCAATCAGCCCCAGCATTTT. Encoded protein: CAISDGHSNQPQHF.

This sequence joins TRBV19 and TRBJ1-5; D not certain. CDR3 length equals 13 residues. V gave up 7 bases and J gave up 5 bases, with 12 bases separating them. The germline V gene encodes CDR1 LNHDA and CDR2 SQIVND (reference sequence). The CDR3 region is CASTPGEHQPQHF. As DNA, the CDR3 is TGTGCCAGTACCCCCGGGGAGCATCAGCCCCAGCATTTT.

The chain is built from TRBV10-3 and TRBJ2-3; 11 bases map to TRBD2. This CDR3 region has 17 residues. Unmatched junction bases numbered 5, after V lost 0 bases and J lost 3 bases. Looked up from germline, CDR1 is ENHRY and CDR2 is SYGVKD. The DNA of the CDR3 is TGTGCCATCAGTGAGTCGACCGGGACTAGCGGTACAGATACGCAGTATTTT. As protein: CAISESTGTSGTDTQYF.

The rearrangement links TRBV7-9 to TRBJ2-7, with TRBD1 matching over 7 bases. The germline V gene encodes CDR1 SEHNR and CDR2 FQNEAQ (reference sequence). The length of the CDR3 is 13 residues. The junction had 6 bases not matched to a gene; V was cut back by 5 bases and J by 5 bases. The CDR3 bases are TGTGCCAGCAGCCTCCGACAGGGCGACGAGCAGTACTTC. Translated, it gives CASSLRQGDEQYF.

This clone is a singleton in its sample. The chain is built from TRBV19 and TRBJ2-7; 8 nucleotides line up with TRBD2. The CDR3 totals 13 residues. Germline lookup yields CDR1 LNHDA and CDR2 SQIVND (reference sequence). V lost 3 bases to trimming and J lost 3 bases; unmatched junction nucleotides: 1. The CDR3 DNA is TGTGCCAGTAGTATTAGCGGGGTCTACGAGCAGTACTTC. It translates to CASSISGVYEQYF.

The J gene is TRBJ2-1, the V gene TRBV12-5; 7 bases are shared with TRBD1. CDR1 is LGHNT and CDR2 is FRNRAP in the germline V gene. This CDR3 has 17 amino acids. V lost 0 bases to trimming and J lost 0 bases; unmatched junction nucleotides: 5. The CDR3 is CASGLVRSGGSYNEQFF. The CDR3 DNA is TGTGCTAGTGGTTTGGTACGGTCAGGGGGCTCCTACAATGAGCAGTTCTTC.

V gene TRBV10-3 combines with J gene TRBJ1-2, with TRBD1 identical over 7 bases. Trimming cost V 6 bases and J 3 bases; bases outside gene matches: 7. There are 14 residues in the CDR3. Germline loops: CDR1 ENHRY, CDR2 SYGVKD. The CDR3 sequence: CAISPGQVDYGYTF. The CDR3 DNA reads as TGTGCCATCAGCCCTGGACAGGTAGACTATGGCTACACCTTC.

This clone came up a few times. This chain uses TRBV11-3 with TRBJ1-2; TRBD1 is a possible D gene (5 bases). In germline, CDR1 is SGHNT, CDR2 YENEEA. CDR3 length: 17 residues. The germline V and J ends were trimmed by 0 bases and 6 bases, with 20 bases remaining between them. This CDR3 is CASSLESSGRRENGYTF. Written as DNA, the CDR3 is TGTGCCAGCAGCTTAGAGAGTTCAGGGCGCCGGGAGAATGGCTACACCTTC.

The chain carries TRBV5-1 and TRBJ1-2, with D possibly TRBD1 on 6 matching bases. Germline CDR1 is SGHRS and CDR2 is YFSETQ. CDR3 length equals 15 residues. The V end was cut by 0 bases, the J end by 4 bases, with 13 bases between. The CDR3, as DNA: TGCGCCAGCAGCTTGGATAGCAGGGGAGTCTATGGCTACACCTTC. Residues: CASSLDSRGVYGYTF. Looking up the rest from reference TRBV5-1 and TRBJ1-2 gives the full variable domain: KAGVTQTPRYLIKTRGQQVTLSCSPISGHRSVSWYQQTPGQGLQFLFEYFSETQRNKGNFPGRFSGRQFSNSRSEMNVSTLELGDSALYLCASSLDSRGVYGYTFGSGTRLTVV.